This T cell receptor beta chain was retrieved from a study of T cell repertoires in aging, cancer and after chemotherapy. Study information: Glioblastoma patients receiving temozolomide-based therapy gave paired samples before and after chemotherapy. The full dataset contained 9.1 million or so TCR reads. Study results and caveats: Immunological memory after chemotherapy cannot be judged from the repertoire data. Age-matched healthy donors had significantly more diverse, less clonal blood TCR repertoires than untreated cancer patients.

There are a few counts of this clonotype. The target antigen is unknown. Peripheral blood genomic DNA, not sorted cells or RNA, was the template. Germline-derived CDR1 and CDR2 are DFQATT and SNEGSKA (reference sequence). V was cut by 3 bases and J by 0 bases, with 13 bases left in between. CDR3 length equals 15 residues. Multiplex touch-down PCR with TRB-A/B primers amplified rearranged V-D-J TRB sequences. One entry per CDR3 protein results from TCRdb running MiXCR on the multiplex PCR reads. The table has over a thousand distinct CDR3 sequences, approximately 23% seen once. The rearrangement uses TRBV20-1 and TRBJ2-3, with D unresolved. The sequence was collected from a human donor with a solid tumor. The sample taken for sequencing was blood. Here the CDR3 DNA reads TGCAGTGCTAGGTTCCACAGCCGCAGCACAGATACGCAGTATTTT. The encoded protein is CSARFHSRSTDTQYF.